Shown below are 10 T cell receptor beta chains from a single sample sequenced in a study of human T cells and chemical hapten exposure. TCRdb recomputed calls from the RACE reads with MiXCR, one row per CDR3 protein. Here the sample spans about 34,000 distinct CDR3 sequences, less than 6% being singletons. Time point: healthy volunteer bleed at 6 weeks. Blood, whole and unfractionated, served as the source for total RNA extraction. Material for sequencing was whole blood. All receptors derive from a human donor in good health. Some clones in this sample may be carry-over from other donors' samples.

V is TRBV27 and J is TRBJ1-1; 12 bases are a match to TRBD1. Per germline, CDR1 MNHEY and CDR2 SMNVEV (reference sequence). V gave up 5 bases and J gave up 4 bases; unmatched junction bases: 8. This CDR3 contains 16 residues. The CDR3 DNA is TGTGCCAGCAGTGAGGGACAGGGGGCGGTGTCCACTGAAGCTTTCTTT. This encodes CASSEGQGAVSTEAFF.

The chain couples TRBV27 to TRBJ1-5, with 9 bases fitting TRBD1. Looked up from germline, CDR1 is MNHEY and CDR2 is SMNVEV (reference sequence). The CDR3 is made up of 15 amino acids. With 5 bases clipped from V and 6 bases from J, the junction kept 8 bases outside the gene matches. CDR3 in DNA: TGTGCCAGCAGTCCCTGGGACAGGGAAAGTCAGCCCCAGCATTTT. As protein: CASSPWDRESQPQHF.

This clonotype has at least ten counts. This chain links TRBV29-1 with TRBJ2-2, with D possibly TRBD2 on 6 matching bases. With 0 bases removed from V and 4 bases from J, the gap between germline ends came to 9 bases. From germline, CDR1 is SQVTM and CDR2 ANQGSEA. The CDR3 length is 14 residues. CDR3 sequence (DNA): TGCAGCGTTGAAGACGGGAGTGTCACCGGGGAGCTGTTTTTT. Translating gives CSVEDGSVTGELFF.

A remark on this clonotype: Given a much more abundant clone one base away, this may be a read error. V gene TRBV20-1 combines with J gene TRBJ2-3; unclear D gene. Germline V lookup: CDR1 DFQATT, CDR2 SNEGSKA (reference sequence). The CDR3 has 14 residues. The ends were cut back, 1 base at V and 7 bases at J, with 15 bases in the middle. In DNA, the CDR3 is TGCAGTGCTAGAGGGGGTAGGTGGCCATATACGCAGTATTTT. This translates into CSARGGRWPYTQYF.

This clonotype was detected ten times or more. The V and J genes are TRBV12-5 and TRBJ1-1, with a possible D match to TRBD1 (6 bases). CDR3 size: 19 residues. The V gene lost 0 bases and the J gene lost 2 bases, with 22 bases spanning the gap. CDR1 and CDR2 from the germline V gene are LGHNT and FRNRAP. CDR3: CASGLVLFGQGRGNTEAFF. The CDR3, as DNA: TGTGCTAGTGGTTTGGTATTGTTTGGGCAGGGGAGAGGAAACACTGAAGCTTTCTTT.

This clonotype was seen at least ten times. The chain couples TRBV6-5 to TRBJ1-5; the D gene is possibly TRBD1 (6 bases). The germline V gene encodes CDR1 MNHEY and CDR2 SVGAGI. V was trimmed by 3 bases and J by 5 bases, leaving 8 bases between them. The CDR3 runs to 13 residues. CDR3 loop: CASSYDRYQPQHF. The CDR3 bases are TGTGCCAGCAGTTATGACAGGTATCAGCCCCAGCATTTT.

This clonotype showed up many times. This rearrangement joins TRBV12-3 or TRBV12-4 to TRBJ1-1, with TRBD1 matching over 8 bases. Trimming cost V 3 bases and J 7 bases; bases outside gene matches: 7. The CDR3 covers 14 residues. CDR3 bases: TGTGCCAGCAGTTTGGCAGGGGGCATAAGTGAAGCTTTCTTT. Protein product: CASSLAGGISEAFF.

Ten or more counts support this clonotype. This chain joins TRBV6-5 and TRBJ1-5; D is uncertain. The CDR3 is 14 amino acids. The germline CDR1 and CDR2 sequences are MNHEY and SVGAGI. V lost 0 bases to trimming and J lost 6 bases, with 9 bases between them. In DNA form, the CDR3 reads TGTGCCAGCAGTTACTCGATATTTGGTCAGCCCCAGCATTTT. Translation: CASSYSIFGQPQHF.

The chain recombines TRBV28 with TRBJ1-2; D not certain. CDR3 length equals 17 residues. Trimming removed 4 bases from V and 8 bases from J, with 26 bases in between. CDR1 is MDHEN and CDR2 is SYDVKM in the germline V gene. The CDR3 DNA reads TGTGCCAGCAGTTCACGGAACCTACAGATTCGTCGGGAGGGCTACACCTTC. The encoded protein is CASSSRNLQIRREGYTF.

V usage is TRBV12-5 and J usage is TRBJ2-3; unclear D gene. The CDR3 has 13 residues. Trimming stripped 5 bases from V and 5 bases from J, with 11 bases between. The germline V gene encodes CDR1 LGHNT and CDR2 FRNRAP. CDR3 in DNA: TGTGCTAGTGGTCTGAAGTTGGGAGATACGCAGTATTTT. Translation: CASGLKLGDTQYF.